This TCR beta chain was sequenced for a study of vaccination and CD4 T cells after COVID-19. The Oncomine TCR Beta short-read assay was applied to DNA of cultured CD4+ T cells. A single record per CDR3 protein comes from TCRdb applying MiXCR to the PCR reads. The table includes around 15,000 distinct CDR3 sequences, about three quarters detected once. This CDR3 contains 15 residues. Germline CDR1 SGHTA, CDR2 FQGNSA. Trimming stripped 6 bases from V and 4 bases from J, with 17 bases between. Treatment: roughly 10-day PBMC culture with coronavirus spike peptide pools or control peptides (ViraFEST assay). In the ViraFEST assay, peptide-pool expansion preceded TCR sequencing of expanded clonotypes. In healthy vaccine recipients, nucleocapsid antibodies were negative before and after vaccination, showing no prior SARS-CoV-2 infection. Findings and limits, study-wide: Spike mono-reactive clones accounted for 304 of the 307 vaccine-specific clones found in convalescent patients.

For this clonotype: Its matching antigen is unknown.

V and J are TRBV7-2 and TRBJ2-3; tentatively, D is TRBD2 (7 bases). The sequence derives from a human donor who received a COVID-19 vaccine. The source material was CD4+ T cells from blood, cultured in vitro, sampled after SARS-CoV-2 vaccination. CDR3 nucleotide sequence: TGTGCCAGCAGAGATGGGGGGGCCTTGGCAGATACGCAGTATTTT. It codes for CASRDGGALADTQYF.